This is a list of T cell receptor beta chains from one sample in a study of beta chain features in type 1 diabetes. Profiling relied on immunoSEQ multiplex PCR, and the TCRdb table lists in-frame clones only, not all of them. The sample includes 200,000 to 300,000 clones, roughly 20% of them seen just once. Sequences were obtained from naive CD4+ T cells from blood. These receptors were taken from a woman aged 40 to 50 with type 1 diabetes. The CDR3 runs from the conserved cysteine through the conserved F or W. The D gene is left open where the match is weak. Expanded clones are given a class, and other clones once, few, many or no size at all.

>TRBJ2-1|few|.|TRBV5-1
TGCGCCAGCAGCTTGGAGCGGGCCTACAATGAGCAGTTCTTC
CASSLERAYNEQFF
>TRBJ1-1|.|.|TRBV6-4
TGTGCCAGCAGTCCCACCGGGACAAGGGAAGCTTTCTTT
CASSPTGTREAFF
>TRBJ1-1|few|.|TRBV28
TGTGCCAGCACCTCGACAGGACAGAACACTGAAGCTTTCTTT
CASTSTGQNTEAFF
>TRBJ1-2|.|.|TRBV2
TGTGCCAGCAGTGAAGAAGTCGGAGTCAGTGGCTACACCTTC
CASSEEVGVSGYTF
>TRBJ2-7|.|TRBD2|TRBV5-8
TGTGCCAGCAGCCTTACCGGGACTAGCGGGATCAGCTACGAGCAGTACTTC
CASSLTGTSGISYEQYF
>TRBJ2-5|.|.|TRBV9
TGTGCCAGCAGCGGTGATCTGCGGGAGACCCAGTACTTC
CASSGDLRETQYF
>TRBJ1-6|few|.|TRBV4-2
TGTGCCAGCAGCCAAGTGGTTCAGCGGGGGAAGTCTAGCCACCTTGTGGGTGGGTCACCCCTCCACTTT
CASSQVVQRGKSSHLVGGSPLHF
>TRBJ2-3|.|TRBD2|TRBV29-1
TGCAGCGTTGAAATCCCTAGCGGGGGCCCAGATACGCAGTATTTT
CSVEIPSGGPDTQYF
>TRBJ1-1|.|.|TRBV29-1
TGCAGCGTTGATGTGGCAGGGGCCTTCATGAACACTGAAGCTTTCTTT
CSVDVAGAFMNTEAFF
>TRBJ2-1|.|TRBD2|TRBV5-5
TGTGCCAGCACCCTGCTAGCGGGAGAGGGGCATGAGCAGTTCTTC
CASTLLAGEGHEQFF
>TRBJ1-5|.|.|TRBV2
TGTGCCAGCAATGGGCAGGCCAATCAGCCCCAGCATTTT
CASNGQANQPQHF
>TRBJ2-1|.|.|TRBV4-2
TGTGCCAGCAGCCCTTTTGGTAGGGGGGGTGGTAACAATGAGCAGTTCTTC
CASSPFGRGGGNNEQFF
>TRBJ2-1|.|TRBD2|TRBV5-1
TGCGCCAGCAGCTTGGATCCCGGGACTACCTACAATGAGCAGTTCTTC
CASSLDPGTTYNEQFF
>TRBJ1-2|few|.|TRBV2
TGTGCCAGCCGGGACAATCATGGCTACACCTTC
CASRDNHGYTF
>TRBJ2-2|.|.|TRBV5-6
TGTGCCAGCAGCTTGATCCCCTCAGCGAACACCGGGGAGCTGTTTTTT
CASSLIPSANTGELFF
>TRBJ1-1|few|TRBD1|TRBV11-2
TGTGCCAGCAGCGTCGCGGGACAGGGGGACACTGAAGCTTTCTTT
CASSVAGQGDTEAFF
>TRBJ2-5|.|.|TRBV6-5
TGTGCCAGCAGTTGGGGTAGCGCGAGACAAGAGACCCAGTACTTC
CASSWGSARQETQYF
>TRBJ2-3|few|TRBD1|TRBV4-1
TGCGCCAGCAGCCCGCGACAGGGGATTTCGGATACGCAGTATTTT
CASSPRQGISDTQYF
>TRBJ2-2|.|TRBD1|TRBV7-2
TGTGCCAGCAGCATGAACAGGGGTGCCACCGGGGAGCTGTTTTTT
CASSMNRGATGELFF
>TRBJ1-2|once|.|TRBV2
TGTGCCAGCAGTGTTCGGACAGATAACTATGGCTACACCTTC
CASSVRTDNYGYTF
>TRBJ1-1|few|TRBD1|TRBV28
TGTGCCAGCAGTCAGACAGGGTTGAACACTGAAGCTTTCTTT
CASSQTGLNTEAFF
>TRBJ2-2|.|.|TRBV4-3
TGCGCCAGCAGCCAAGAACCGACTAGAGGGAGTGGGGAGCTGTTTTTT
CASSQEPTRGSGELFF
>TRBJ2-1|few|.|TRBV9
TGTGCCAGCAGCGTGGACGGGAACTCCTACAATGAGCAGTTCTTC
CASSVDGNSYNEQFF
>TRBJ1-1|few|.|TRBV30
TGTGCCTGGAGTGTTCAGGTGACCGCTGAAGCTTTCTTT
CAWSVQVTAEAFF
>TRBJ2-1|.|.|TRBV10-3
TGTGCCATCAGTGTTAACAATGAGCAGTTCTTC
CAISVNNEQFF
>TRBJ2-3|.|.|TRBV28
TGTGCCAGCAGTTCCCCCGGTCTGCGAGATACGCAGTATTTT
CASSSPGLRDTQYF
>TRBJ1-1|few|.|TRBV29-1
TGCAGCGCCGAACCCAGGGTTGGGAACACTGAAGCTTTCTTT
CSAEPRVGNTEAFF
>TRBJ2-3|.|.|TRBV20-1
TGCAGTGCGCCACGGGCAGATACGCAGTATTTT
CSAPRADTQYF
>TRBJ1-1|.|.|TRBV5-1
TGCGCCAGCAGCGATGGGGGGGGCACTGAAGCTTTCTTT
CASSDGGGTEAFF
>TRBJ2-7|few|.|TRBV4-3
TGCGCCAGCAGCCAAGTCCCAGGGCCCTACGAGCAGTACTTC
CASSQVPGPYEQYF
>TRBJ2-3|few|TRBD2|TRBV11-1
TGTGCCAGCAGCGGGGGAGGGACCACAGATACGCAGTATTTT
CASSGGGTTDTQYF
>TRBJ2-5|once|.|TRBV28
TGTGCCAGCACTAGGGCAGGGGCCGTCCAAGAGACCCAGTACTTC
CASTRAGAVQETQYF
>TRBJ2-3|few|.|TRBV9
TGTGCCAGCAGCGTAGACCAGCGGGCAGATACGCAGTATTTT
CASSVDQRADTQYF
>TRBJ1-2|.|.|TRBV30
TGTGCCTGGAGTTTTAAGGGGTCTCCCAGCTATGGCTACACCTTC
CAWSFKGSPSYGYTF
>TRBJ2-3|few|.|TRBV29-1
TGCAGCGTTGAACCGGGCAGGGGCACAGATACGCAGTATTTT
CSVEPGRGTDTQYF
>TRBJ1-2|few|.|TRBV5-1
TGCGCCAGCAGCCAGGGCCCCGTTCCCTCTAACTATGGCTACACCTTC
CASSQGPVPSNYGYTF
>TRBJ2-5|few|.|TRBV7-2
TGTGCCAGCGGAGAAGGGGGTAAAGAGACCCAGTACTTC
CASGEGGKETQYF
>TRBJ1-2|few|TRBD1|TRBV5-1
TGCGCCAGCAGCTCATCACAGGGGGAAGTATGGGGCTACACCTTC
CASSSSQGEVWGYTF
>TRBJ2-7|.|TRBD1|TRBV4-2
TGTGCCAGCAGCCAAGGTGCCAGGACAGGGGATTACGAGCAGTACTTC
CASSQGARTGDYEQYF
>TRBJ2-3|few|TRBD2|TRBV5-1
TGCGCCAGCACCTATACCGGAACTAGCGCGACAGATACGCAGTATTTT
CASTYTGTSATDTQYF
>TRBJ1-1|few|.|TRBV5-6
TGTGCCAGCAGCCAGACTAGCGAAGCTTTCTTT
CASSQTSEAFF
>TRBJ1-3|.|.|TRBV29-1
TGCAGCGTTGTTACTGGAAACACCATATATTTT
CSVVTGNTIYF
>TRBJ2-7|.|TRBD2|TRBV28
TGTGCCAGCATCAGTACTAGCGGGACACCCTACGAGCAGTACTTC
CASISTSGTPYEQYF
>TRBJ2-1|.|TRBD1|TRBV5-1
TGCGCCAGCAGCTTGGAGGGGGACAGACCATTCTTC
CASSLEGDRPFF
>TRBJ1-1|.|.|TRBV2
TGTGCCAGCAGTGGCTATGGTTACACTGAAGCTTTCTTT
CASSGYGYTEAFF
>TRBJ2-2|few|.|TRBV5-1
TGCGCCAGCAGCTTGGCCGGGGTCGCGAACACCGGGGAGCTGTTTTTT
CASSLAGVANTGELFF
>TRBJ2-3|.|.|TRBV5-1
TGCGCCAGCAGCTTGGTTGTCCCTAGCACAGATACGCAGTATTTT
CASSLVVPSTDTQYF
>TRBJ1-1|.|.|TRBV29-1
TGCAGCGTTGATCTCGCGACCCGGGAGAACACTGAAGCTTTCTTT
CSVDLATRENTEAFF
>TRBJ1-1|few|.|TRBV29-1
TGCAGCGTTGGGCGGGGGGGGCTAGGGAACACTGAAGCTTTCTTT
CSVGRGGLGNTEAFF
>TRBJ2-5|few|TRBD1|TRBV29-1
TGCAGCGCCGTAGGACAGGGTGGAGAGACCCAGTACTTC
CSAVGQGGETQYF